This TCR beta chain was recovered during a study of blood T cell repertoires in COVID-19. On the study more broadly: Donors in the United States, Italy and Spain gave samples during acute or convalescent COVID-19. The analysed material was cDNA or gDNA that came from T cells, B-cell-depleted T cells, or PBMCs.

Authors' processing steps: Cell counts per sample came from amplifying reference gene primers. Here immunoSEQ multiplex PCR was the method, and the copy in TCRdb shows in-frame clones only, minus some. V and J calls and clone size are given by that table; D and trimming were obtained from the DNA. The sample holds about 410,000 clones, about 89% seen once. Patients at the Seattle site were enrolled during active infection and followed longitudinally. V shed 4 bases and J 4 bases; nucleotides not matched to a gene: 9. Germline V gene lookup returns CDR1 LNHDA and CDR2 SQIVND (reference sequence). The CDR3 has 15 amino acids.

The clonotype was recovered from a woman aged 35 to 49 with COVID-19, enrolled during active disease. The chain is built from TRBV19 and TRBJ1-2, with TRBD1 identical over 7 bases. The material sequenced was peripheral blood. The CDR3 coding sequence is TGTGCCAGTAGTAAGATCACAGGGGATGCCTATGGCTACACCTTC. Its translation is CASSKITGDAYGYTF. The full variable domain, with the rest looked up from reference TRBV19 and TRBJ1-2, is DGGITQSPKYLFRKEGQNVTLSCEQNLNHDAMYWYRQDPGQGLRLIYYSQIVNDFQKGDIAEGYSVSREKKESFPLTVTSAQKNPTAFYLCASSKITGDAYGYTFGSGTRLTVV.